Each of the 18 T cell receptor beta chains below was sequenced from the same sample in a study of blood T cell repertoires in COVID-19. Using immunoSEQ multiplex PCR, the repertoire was profiled, and TCRdb retains in-frame clones only, with some absent. The repertoire holds roughly 200,000 clones, with 80% to 90% as singletons. Input material: PBMCs or T cells enriched from blood (not recorded which). Every receptor here comes from a man between 35 and 55 years old who had recovered from COVID-19.

V usage is TRBV30 and J usage is TRBJ1-5, with D possibly matching TRBD1 (6 bases). The length of the CDR3 is 13 residues. Looked up from germline, CDR1 is GTSNPN and CDR2 is SVGIG (reference sequence). Deletions cut 2 bases from V and 5 bases from J, with 10 bases between. The CDR3 region is CAWSRDTDQPQHF. For the CDR3, the DNA is TGTGCCTGGAGTAGGGACACTGATCAGCCCCAGCATTTT. The full variable domain, completed using reference TRBV30 and TRBJ1-5, is SQTIHQWPATLVQPVGSPLSLECTVEGTSNPNLYWYRQAAGRGLQLLFYSVGIGQISSEVPQNLSASRPQDRQFILSSKKLLLSDSGFYLCAWSRDTDQPQHFGDGTRLSIL.

This clone was picked up many times. The V gene is TRBV5-1, the J gene TRBJ2-2, with no clear D. The CDR3 length is 14 residues. The V end lost 1 base, the J end lost 0 bases, and 4 bases lay between the germline ends. The germline V gene encodes CDR1 SGHRS and CDR2 YFSETQ. The chain's CDR3 is CASSLTPNTGELFF. The CDR3 coding sequence is TGCGCCAGCAGCTTGACACCGAACACCGGGGAGCTGTTTTTT.

The chain combines TRBV2 with TRBJ2-1, with 8 bases aligning to TRBD2. From germline, CDR1 is SNHLY and CDR2 FYNNEI. The ends lost 2 bases at V and 2 bases at J; junction bases unmatched: 2. The CDR3 has 15 residues. The CDR3 DNA is TGTGCCAGCAGTGAACAGGGACTAGCCTACAATGAGCAGTTCTTC. Amino acid sequence: CASSEQGLAYNEQFF.

This sequence joins TRBV5-1 and TRBJ1-1, with no clear D. This CDR3 is 14 amino acids long. V lost 0 bases and J 5 bases, leaving 11 bases between the germline ends. Germline assignment: CDR1 SGHRS and CDR2 YFSETQ. CDR3 sequence (DNA): TGCGCCAGCAGCTTGGTTAGCCTTGGGACTGAAGCTTTCTTT. This encodes CASSLVSLGTEAFF.

The rearrangement joins TRBV24-1 to TRBJ1-2; D perhaps matches TRBD1 (5 bases). V shed 3 bases and J shed 7 bases, with 5 bases lying between them. The germline gives CDR1 KGHDR, CDR2 SFDVKD. CDR3 size: 11 residues. As DNA, the CDR3 is TGTGCCACCAGTGATGGGGCTGGCTACACCTTC. Translating it yields CATSDGAGYTF.

Here the CDR3 reads CASSRGQSNEQFF. The CDR3 coding sequence is TGTGCCAGCAGCCGCGGACAGAGTAATGAGCAGTTCTTC. The chain has TRBV12-3 or TRBV12-4 and TRBJ2-1, with D perhaps matching TRBD1 (6 bases). V dropped 6 bases and J dropped 7 bases, with 13 bases sitting between them. This CDR3 is 13 amino acids long.

This chain links TRBV30 with TRBJ1-3; D remains unclear. Germline V gene lookup returns CDR1 GTSNPN and CDR2 SVGIG (reference sequence). Trimming shortened V by 3 bases and J by 2 bases, and 11 bases separated the two germline ends. The CDR3 loop spans 14 amino acids. DNA of the CDR3: TGTGCCTGGAGAGCCATAACGGCTGGAAACACCATATATTTT. This gives the protein CAWRAITAGNTIYF.

The chain is built from TRBV4-3 and TRBJ2-2; maybe TRBD2 (5 bases). The CDR3 has 13 amino acids. Germline V gives CDR1 LGHNA, CDR2 YSLEER. Deletions cut 0 bases from V and 7 bases from J, with 6 bases between. CDR3 DNA sequence: TGCGCCAGCAGCCAAGATGAGGGCGGGGAGCTGTTTTTT. It is translated as CASSQDEGGELFF.

This clone was seen ten or more times. The chain combines TRBV19 with TRBJ2-1; D unresolved. CDR1 is LNHDA and CDR2 is SQIVND in the germline V gene (reference sequence). There are 15 residues in the CDR3. V lost 2 bases, J lost 9 bases, and 17 bases lay in between. Here the CDR3 reads CASSIIRNEAPEQFF. CDR3 DNA: TGTGCCAGTAGTATAATCCGGAACGAGGCCCCTGAGCAGTTCTTC.

The chain is built from TRBV6-2 or TRBV6-3 and TRBJ1-2, with D perhaps TRBD1 (5 bases). This CDR3 comprises 16 residues. Germline CDR1 is MNHEY and CDR2 is SVGEGT. Trimming removed 2 bases at V and 6 bases at J, with 19 bases between. The CDR3 is CASSYGNRPGIHGYTF. The CDR3 nucleotides are TGTGCCAGCAGTTACGGTAATCGGCCAGGGATCCATGGCTACACCTTC.

The CDR3 DNA reads TGTGCCAGCAACGCGGGTAGCTCCTATAATTCACCCCTCCACTTT. It is translated as CASNAGSSYNSPLHF. This sequence joins TRBV4-2 and TRBJ1-6, with no clear D. Germline V gene lookup returns CDR1 LGHNA and CDR2 YNFKEQ. CDR3 length equals 15 residues. The V end was cut by 7 bases, the J end by 0 bases, with 10 bases between.

This chain joins TRBV10-3 and TRBJ2-5, with 10 bases aligning to TRBD2. V was pared by 2 bases and J by 2 bases, with 5 bases of the junction left unmatched. Germline loops: CDR1 ENHRY, CDR2 SYGVKD. The CDR3 has 16 residues. This CDR3 reads CAISELGLAAQETQYF. CDR3 in DNA: TGTGCCATCAGTGAGCTAGGACTAGCGGCGCAAGAGACCCAGTACTTC.

The CDR3 sequence is CASSRIGASFNEQFF. Here the CDR3 DNA reads TGTGCCAGCAGCCGAATTGGAGCTAGTTTCAATGAGCAGTTCTTC. This chain connects TRBV11-3 to TRBJ2-1, with D unresolved. The germline V gene encodes CDR1 SGHNT and CDR2 YENEEA. Trimming removed 5 bases at V and 6 bases at J, with 17 bases between. This CDR3 has 15 residues.

The V gene is TRBV9, the J gene TRBJ2-1; tentatively, D is TRBD2 (6 bases). V lost 4 bases to trimming and J lost 7 bases, with 18 bases between them. CDR1 SGDLS and CDR2 YYNGEE come from the germline V gene. CDR3 size: 15 residues. CDR3 nucleotide sequence: TGTGCCAGCAGCTCGTCCGCCCGAAGCGGGAATGAGCAGTTCTTC. Protein sequence: CASSSSARSGNEQFF.

This clone has only a few counts. The chain recombines TRBV6-5 with TRBJ1-2; 9 bases align to TRBD1. After removal of 6 bases from V and 6 bases from J, the junction contained 2 bases not matched to a gene. The CDR3 spans 12 residues. Germline V gene sequence: CDR1 MNHEY, CDR2 SVGAGI. CDR3 nucleotides: TGTGCCAGCAGGGGACAGGGACATGGCTACACCTTC. This sequence encodes CASRGQGHGYTF.

This rearrangement joins TRBV13 to TRBJ2-5; 9 positions agree with TRBD1. The CDR3 is made up of 14 amino acids. V lost 4 bases to trimming and J lost 4 bases; unmatched junction nucleotides: 4. Germline CDR1 is PRHDT and CDR2 is FYEKMQ (reference sequence). In DNA, the CDR3 is TGTGCCAGCAGCTCGGGACAGGGAGGAGAGACCCAGTACTTC. It encodes CASSSGQGGETQYF.

The J gene is TRBJ1-1, the V gene TRBV5-6; D might be TRBD1 (6 bases). CDR3 length: 14 residues. CDR1 is SGHDT, CDR2 YYEEEE, per germline. Trimming shortened V by 3 bases and J by 0 bases, and 9 bases separated the two germline ends. This chain's CDR3 is CASSWQGMNTEAFF. The CDR3 nucleotides are TGTGCCAGCAGCTGGCAGGGGATGAACACTGAAGCTTTCTTT.

This chain joins TRBV9 and TRBJ2-7; D may be TRBD1 (6 bases). The V end was cut by 4 bases, the J end by 5 bases, with 10 bases between. There are 12 residues in the CDR3. Germline V gives CDR1 SGDLS, CDR2 YYNGEE. This CDR3 reads CASSIGDNEQYF. CDR3 in DNA: TGTGCCAGCAGCATCGGGGACAACGAGCAGTACTTC.